This T cell receptor beta chain is from a study of Graves' ophthalmopathy and Graves' hyperthyroidism. It was on clinical symptoms, serum thyroxine, TRAb, thyroid ultrasound and orbital computed tomography that diagnosis relied. The study amplified TCR beta CDR3 regions using RNA transcripts. HTBI primers primed a first-round RT-PCR, and a second-round multiplex PCR followed. TCRdb re-derived calls from the multiplex PCR reads in MiXCR, one entry per CDR3 protein. Among 600,000 to 950,000 distinct CDR3 sequences listed, about 44% were seen once. V was pared by 5 bases and J by 6 bases, with 14 bases between. The CDR3 covers 14 residues. Germline-derived CDR1 and CDR2 are SGHVS and FQNEAQ. Findings and caveats of the study: The model predicted progression of ophthalmopathy with a sensitivity of more than 60%, and its specificity was around 72%.

This clonotype was seen at least ten times. Its antigen is not known. Sequenced: peripheral blood. The chain links TRBV7-8 to TRBJ1-5; D perhaps matches TRBD1 (5 bases). The sequence was collected from an adult man with Graves' ophthalmopathy. As DNA, the CDR3 is TGTGCCAGCAGCCCCGGGGGGAATCCTCAGCCCCAGCATTTT. This sequence encodes CASSPGGNPQPQHF. Using reference TRBV7-8 and TRBJ1-5 for the parts outside the CDR3, the full variable domain is GAGVSQSPRYKVAKRGQDVALRCDPISGHVSLFWYQQALGQGPEFLTYFQNEAQLDKSGLPSDRFFAERPEGSVSTLKIQRTQQEDSAVYLCASSPGGNPQPQHFGDGTRLSIL.